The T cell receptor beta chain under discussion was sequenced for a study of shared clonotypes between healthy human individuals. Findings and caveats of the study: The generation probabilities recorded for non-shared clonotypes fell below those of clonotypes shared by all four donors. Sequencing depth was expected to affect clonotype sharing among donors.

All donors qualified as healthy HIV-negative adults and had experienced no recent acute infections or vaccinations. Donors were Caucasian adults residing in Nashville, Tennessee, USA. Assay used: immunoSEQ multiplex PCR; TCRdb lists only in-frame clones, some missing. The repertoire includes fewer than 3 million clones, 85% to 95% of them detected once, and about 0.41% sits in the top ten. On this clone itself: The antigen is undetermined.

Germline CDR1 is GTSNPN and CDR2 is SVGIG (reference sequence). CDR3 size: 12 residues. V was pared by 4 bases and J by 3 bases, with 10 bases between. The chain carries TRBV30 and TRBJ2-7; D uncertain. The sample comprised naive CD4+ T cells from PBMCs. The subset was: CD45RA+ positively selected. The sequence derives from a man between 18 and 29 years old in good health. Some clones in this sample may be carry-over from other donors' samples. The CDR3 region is CAWKADYYEQYF. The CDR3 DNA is TGTGCCTGGAAGGCAGATTACTACGAGCAGTACTTC.